The source of this TCR beta chain is a study of shared clonotypes between healthy human individuals (TCRdb year 2020). Looking at the study overall: The cohort included three men and a couple of women between 18 and 49 years of age. Blood TCR repertoires of roughly five healthy adults were deeply sequenced to estimate repertoire size and the extent of clonotype sharing between individuals. Per donor, three plates each were used for CD4 naive and CD4 memory, two for CD8 naive, and one for CD8 memory. Each donor's leukapheresis produced roughly between about 0.9 and 9.5 billion PBMCs. To increase sequencing depth and limit assay-specific biases, TCR repertoire library preparation and sequencing were carried out by different laboratories using diverse techniques.

TCR CDR3 regions were amplified from genomic DNA by multiplex PCR using the deep immunoSEQ assay. Extracted genomic DNA from each cell subset was spread evenly across all wells of several immunoSEQ 96-well plates, with each plate serving as a replicate. For sorted subsets, each replicate PCR was loaded with roughly 200 ng genomic DNA, equivalent to about 30,000 T cell genomes. The purified libraries were quantified using a Qubit 3.0 fluorometer, sized with a Bioanalyzer 2100, and then quantified again using the KAPA Library Quantification kit. Each immunoSEQ 96-well plate was sequenced on its own single-read 150-cycle Illumina NextSeq 550 flow cell. In the source study's methods: Because the immunoSEQ output held only junctional sequences and lacked quality scores, the filtering could not match the filtering applied to full-length reads. Sequences were annotated with PyIR, a Python wrapper for IgBLAST v1.9, using IMGT germline references to assign V/J genes and CDR3. Reads with weak V/J assignments (E-value above 1e-6), missing CDR3, stop codons, out-of-frame junctions, or ambiguous translated residues were removed. V3J clonotypes were defined by identical inferred V gene, J gene, and CDR3 amino acid sequence. Percentage overlap between repertoires was computed as shared unique clonotypes divided by the size of the smaller repertoire. Three approaches were used to assess repertoire richness: RTK rarefaction, the Chao1 estimator, and Recon v2.1 estimates of unobserved clonotypes. Generation probabilities for all TCRbeta clonotypes obtained by the gDNA method from a handful of donors were computed using OLGA. Not all clones reach the TCRdb copy of this immuneACCESS table, which keeps in-frame sequences only. Checked studies attribute under half of the gap to unresolved V genes and leave the rest unexplained. V, J and clone size are those of that table, while D and trimming were read from the DNA. The sample profile shows some 1,400,000 clones; approximately 96% of them were found once. The top ten constitute over 1% of the sample.

Donors were healthy HIV-negative adults with no recently reported acute infections or vaccinations. Every donor was a Caucasian adult residing in Nashville, Tennessee, USA. CD4+ T cells were enriched through magnetic negative selection, after which naive cells were positively selected on CD45RA and the remaining negative fraction served as the memory subset. After blood collection by leukapheresis, PBMCs were isolated using Ficoll-Histopaque density gradient centrifugation and then cryopreserved in the vapor phase of liquid nitrogen. Analytical flow cytometry was used to check the purity and quantity of each magnetically sorted T cell population. From each sorted fraction, genomic DNA was isolated and quantified by UV absorbance on a Nanodrop 2000c. Paper-wide results and their limitations: Higher generation probabilities were observed for clonotypes shared by all four sorted-subset donors than for non-shared clonotypes. Sampling was limited to blood, and TCR repertoires in tissue likely differ from TCR repertoires in blood. Across four donors, 4.5% to 6.5% of naive CD4, 3% to 4% of naive CD8, roughly 2.2% of memory CD4, and 0.4% of memory CD8 clonotypes were shared. Even with the large sequencing depth, rarefaction of the sorted-subset datasets indicated that sequencing was incomplete. Larger estimated clonotype richness was generally found for naive subsets than for memory subsets. Pairwise subsampling led to the expectation that sequencing depth would affect the degree of clonotype sharing among donors. The small number of donors limited the genetic and exposure-history diversity represented.

The CDR3 covers 15 residues, taking in both the cysteine and the phenylalanine. Just the 45-base CDR3 DNA is kept, in frame starting at base 1. The germline V gene yields SGHVS for CDR1 and FQNEAQ for CDR2. The germline ends are 9 bases apart after V is trimmed by 3 bases and J by 0 bases. Turning to this clone: Its antigen remains unidentified. Base qualities are not recorded, but no much larger clone differs from it by a single base.

The sequenced material came from naive CD4+ T cells sorted from blood. The sample's cell subset or site label is to be understood as: CD45RA+ positively selected. This chain is built from TRBV7-8 and TRBJ2-1; confidence is insufficient to name the D gene. This sequence was found in a man aged 25 to 40 in good health. CDR3 sequence: CASSFSSHSYNEQFF. Read as DNA, the sequence is TGTGCCAGCAGCTTTAGTTCCCACTCCTACAATGAGCAGTTCTTC.